This T cell receptor beta chain was identified during a study of blood T cell repertoires in COVID-19. Study background: The cDNA or gDNA used as material had been derived from T cells, B-cell-depleted T cells, or PBMCs.

Turning to this clone: The sample contains more than one DNA sequence encoding this CDR3.

V gave up 3 bases and J gave up 0 bases, with 4 bases separating them. This CDR3 region has 13 residues. The V gene's germline CDR1 is KGHSH and CDR2 LQKENI. TCRdb's copy holds only in-frame clones and misses some; the assay was immunoSEQ multiplex PCR. The profile shows some 220,000 clones, around 83% of them singletons. This sequence joins TRBV18 and TRBJ2-3, with D uncertain. The TCR comes from a woman between 70 and 85 years old with COVID-19, enrolled during active disease. Material: peripheral blood. CDR3 DNA: TGTGCCAGCTCACCCTCTAGCACAGATACGCAGTATTTT. Translated: CASSPSSTDTQYF.